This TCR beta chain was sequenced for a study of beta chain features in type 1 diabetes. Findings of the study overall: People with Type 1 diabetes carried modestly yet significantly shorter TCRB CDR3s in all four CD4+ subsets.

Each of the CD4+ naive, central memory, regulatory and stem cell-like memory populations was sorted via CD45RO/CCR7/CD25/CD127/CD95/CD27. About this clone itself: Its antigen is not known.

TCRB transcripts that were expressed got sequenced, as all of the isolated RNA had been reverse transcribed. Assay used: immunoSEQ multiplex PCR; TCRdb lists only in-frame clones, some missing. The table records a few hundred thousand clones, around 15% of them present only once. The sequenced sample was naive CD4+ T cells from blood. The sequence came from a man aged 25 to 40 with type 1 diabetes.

The CDR3 sequence: CASSALTSGSSHEQYF. CDR3 bases: TGCGCCAGCAGCGCCCTGACTAGCGGGAGTTCCCACGAGCAGTACTTC. This chain links TRBV5-1 with TRBJ2-7; 12 bases align to TRBD2. CDR3 length: 16 residues. Per the germline V gene, CDR1 is SGHRS and CDR2 is YFSETQ. Trimming at V came to 4 bases and at J to 5 bases, leaving 10 bases not matched to a gene.